Presented here are 7 T cell receptor beta chains from one specimen sequenced in a study of blood T cell repertoires in COVID-19. Assay used: immunoSEQ multiplex PCR; TCRdb lists only in-frame clones, some missing. Of 63,000 or so clones detected, 70% to 90% appear once; the ten largest clones hold 1.3% to 1.5%. The sequencing sample was made of peripheral blood. These receptors originate from a human donor in a cohort sampled during active COVID-19.

The chain uses TRBV5-6 and TRBJ2-7, with a weak D call TRBD2 (6 bases). Germline V gene sequence: CDR1 SGHDT, CDR2 YYEEEE. This CDR3 region has 15 residues. Trimming stripped 3 bases from V and 6 bases from J, with 19 bases between. The CDR3 loop reads CASSWGTGLRSEQYV. CDR3 DNA: TGTGCCAGCAGCTGGGGAACGGGACTGAGGAGCGAGCAGTACGTC.

The V gene is TRBV2, the J gene TRBJ2-3; 11 bases map to TRBD2. Germline V CDR1 and CDR2: SNHLY, FYNNEI. J was trimmed by 5 bases and V by 0 bases; bases with no gene match: 1. The CDR3 is 15 amino acids. CDR3: CASSEATSGRDTQYF. DNA for the CDR3: TGTGCCAGCAGTGAAGCCACTAGCGGGAGAGATACGCAGTATTTT.

This clone occurred once. The genes are TRBV5-1 and TRBJ2-7, with 8 bases that match TRBD2. This CDR3 contains 15 residues. The V gene end was trimmed by 3 bases and the J gene end by 3 bases; junction bases not matched to a gene: 8. Germline V gene data show CDR1 as SGHRS and CDR2 as YFSETQ. CDR3 loop: CASSSGLAGSYEQYF. The CDR3 coding sequence is TGCGCCAGCAGCTCTGGGTTAGCGGGAAGCTACGAGCAGTACTTC. The full variable domain, its missing parts supplied by reference TRBV5-1 and TRBJ2-7, is KAGVTQTPRYLIKTRGQQVTLSCSPISGHRSVSWYQQTPGQGLQFLFEYFSETQRNKGNFPGRFSGRQFSNSRSEMNVSTLELGDSALYLCASSSGLAGSYEQYFGPGTRLTVT.

Here the CDR3 DNA reads TGTGCCAGCAGCGGGGAGGGACTTAAGGCTGGCGAGCAGTACTTC. Translating it yields CASSGEGLKAGEQYF. The V call is TRBV9, the J call TRBJ2-7; 7 bases fit TRBD2. Germline V gene lookup returns CDR1 SGDLS and CDR2 YYNGEE. This CDR3 spans 15 amino acids. Unmatched junction bases numbered 12, after V lost 3 bases and J lost 6 bases. The full variable domain, completed using reference TRBV9 and TRBJ2-7, is DSGVTQTPKHLITATGQRVTLRCSPRSGDLSVYWYQQSLDQGLQFLIQYYNGEERAKGNILERFSAQQFPDLHSELNLSSLELGDSALYFCASSGEGLKAGEQYFGPGTRLTVT.

The V and J genes are TRBV19 and TRBJ1-4; D is perhaps TRBD1 (6 bases). Trimming cost V 5 bases and J 8 bases, with 15 bases left between them. The CDR3 length is 14 residues. The germline V gene has CDR1 LNHDA and CDR2 SQIVND (reference sequence). CDR3 bases: TGTGCCAGTAGTCAATGGGGGCCGCAAGAAAAACTGTTTTTT. It yields the protein CASSQWGPQEKLFF.

The V and J genes are TRBV12-3 or TRBV12-4 and TRBJ2-2, with 8 bases identical to TRBD2. There are 13 residues in the CDR3. The V and J ends lost 8 bases and 1 base, in that order; junction bases with no gene match: 0. The CDR3 nucleotides read TGTGCCAGCCGGGGGGGGAACACCGGGGAGCTGTTTTTT. This gives the protein CASRGGNTGELFF.

The chain joins TRBV19 to TRBJ1-3; D perhaps matches TRBD1 (6 bases). The length of the CDR3 is 17 residues. V lost 4 bases, J lost 1 base, and 17 bases lay in between. Germline CDR1 LNHDA, CDR2 SQIVND (reference sequence). The chain's CDR3 is CASSTQQGRSSGNTIYF. CDR3 coding DNA: TGTGCCAGTAGTACGCAACAGGGCCGCAGTTCTGGAAACACCATATATTTT.